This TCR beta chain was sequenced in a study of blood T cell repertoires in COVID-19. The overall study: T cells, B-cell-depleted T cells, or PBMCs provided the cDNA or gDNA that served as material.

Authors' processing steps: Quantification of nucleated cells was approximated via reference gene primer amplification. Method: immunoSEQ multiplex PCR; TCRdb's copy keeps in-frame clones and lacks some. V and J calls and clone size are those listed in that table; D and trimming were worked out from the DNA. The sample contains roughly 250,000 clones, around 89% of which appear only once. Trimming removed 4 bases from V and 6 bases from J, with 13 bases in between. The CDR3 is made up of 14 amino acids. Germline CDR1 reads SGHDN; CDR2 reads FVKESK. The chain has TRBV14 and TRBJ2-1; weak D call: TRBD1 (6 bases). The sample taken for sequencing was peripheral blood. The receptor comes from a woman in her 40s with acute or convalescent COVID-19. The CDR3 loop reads CASSLFSGVNEQFF. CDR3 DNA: TGTGCCAGCAGCCTTTTTTCAGGGGTCAATGAGCAGTTCTTC.